One sample yielded the 2 T cell receptor beta chains listed below, sequenced in a study of tumor-infiltrating lymphocytes in primary liver carcinoma. RNA and DNA were co-extracted from roughly 20-30 mg of unsorted bulk tissue. Making TCR beta cDNA involved 400 to 600 ng total RNA and a constant-region primer. Investigators got TCR beta libraries out of three nested multiplex PCR rounds, done with slightly modified ARM-PCR. Both of the initial two PCR rounds ran for approximately 10 cycles and employed TRBV1-TRBV30 forward primers alongside a C-beta reverse primer. Each CDR3 protein is one row after TCRdb ran MiXCR on the multiplex PCR reads. The table has 55,000 to 65,000 distinct CDR3 sequences, over 65% seen once; the top ten hold roughly three fifths. Specimen: liver tumor tissue from sampling region 2. The subset is: tumor region T2, inferior pole. Receptor source: a middle-aged man with primary liver carcinoma and hepatitis B virus infection.

Regarding this clonotype: One end of the junction varies from germline; a read error may be responsible. The chain is built from TRBV11-2 and TRBJ2-2; D unresolved. The CDR3 is made up of 15 amino acids. Germline values: CDR1 SGHAT, CDR2 FQNNGV. The CDR3 here is CANSFAGSKTGELFF. The CDR3 nucleotides read TGTGCCAACAGCTTTGCTGGATCGAAAACCGGGGAGCTGTTTTTT.

Details on this clonotype: Germline is not matched at one junction end, which may reflect a read error. This chain links TRBV6-2 or TRBV6-3 with TRBJ2-1; 9 nucleotides match TRBD2. Germline-derived CDR1 and CDR2 are MNHEY and SVGEGT. The CDR3 runs 15 residues. The CDR3 loop is CASSSGLALYIEQFF. The DNA for the CDR3 is TGTGCCAGCAGCTCCGGACTAGCGCTATACATTGAGCAATTCTTC.